This T cell receptor (beta chain) was sequenced in a study of cytomegalovirus exposure and HLA in healthy donors. The V and J ends lost 1 base and 6 bases, in that order; junction bases with no gene match: 8. The CDR3 totals 15 residues. The germline CDR1 and CDR2 sequences are SGHVS and FQNEAQ. Study-level results: It was confirmed in vitro that a few of the CMV-associated chains were specific for CMV antigens. Rarity characterized most TCR sequences, yet some public TCRs appeared in many donors.

Notes on this clone: What it binds is not known.

Produced via immunoSEQ multiplex PCR; TCRdb's table is partial and in-frame only. The sample records approximately 260,000 clones, around 86% being singletons. Sequencing input: PBMCs. V gene TRBV7-8 combines with J gene TRBJ2-7; 8 nucleotides line up with TRBD2. The clonotype was recovered from a woman aged 25 to 39 in good health and CMV-seropositive. The CDR3 is CASSLGGSGKFEQYF. CDR3 nucleotides: TGTGCCAGCAGCTTAGGGGGTAGCGGGAAGTTCGAGCAGTACTTC. The whole variable domain, remainder taken from reference TRBV7-8 and TRBJ2-7, is GAGVSQSPRYKVAKRGQDVALRCDPISGHVSLFWYQQALGQGPEFLTYFQNEAQLDKSGLPSDRFFAERPEGSVSTLKIQRTQQEDSAVYLCASSLGGSGKFEQYFGPGTRLTVT.